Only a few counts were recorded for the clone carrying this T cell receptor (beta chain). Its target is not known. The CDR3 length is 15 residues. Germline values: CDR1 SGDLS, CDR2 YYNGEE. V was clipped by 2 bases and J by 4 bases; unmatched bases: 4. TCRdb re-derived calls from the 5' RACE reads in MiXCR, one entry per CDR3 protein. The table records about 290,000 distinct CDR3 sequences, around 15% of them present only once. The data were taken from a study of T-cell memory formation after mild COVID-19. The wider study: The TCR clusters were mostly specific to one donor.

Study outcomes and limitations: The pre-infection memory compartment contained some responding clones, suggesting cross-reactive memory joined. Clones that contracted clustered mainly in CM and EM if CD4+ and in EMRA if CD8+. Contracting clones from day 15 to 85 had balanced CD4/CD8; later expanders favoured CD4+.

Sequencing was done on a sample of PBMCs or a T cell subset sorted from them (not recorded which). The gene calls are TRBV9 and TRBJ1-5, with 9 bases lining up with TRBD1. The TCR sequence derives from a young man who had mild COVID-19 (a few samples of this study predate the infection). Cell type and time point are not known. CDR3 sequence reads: CASSVGQGRNQPQHF. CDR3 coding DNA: TGTGCCAGCAGCGTGGGACAGGGTAGGAATCAGCCCCAGCATTTT.